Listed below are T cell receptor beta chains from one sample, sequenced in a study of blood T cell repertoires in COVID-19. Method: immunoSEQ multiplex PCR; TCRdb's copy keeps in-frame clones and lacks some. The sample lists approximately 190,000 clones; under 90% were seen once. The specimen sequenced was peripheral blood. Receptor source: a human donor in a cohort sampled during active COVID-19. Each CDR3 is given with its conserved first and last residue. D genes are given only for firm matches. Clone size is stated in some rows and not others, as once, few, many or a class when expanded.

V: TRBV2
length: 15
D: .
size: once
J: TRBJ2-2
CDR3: CASSPRQGSAGELFF

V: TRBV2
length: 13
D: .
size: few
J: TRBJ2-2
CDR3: CASSQTRTGELFF

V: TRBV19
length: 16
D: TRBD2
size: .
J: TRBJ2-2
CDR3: CASTPPGLAGAGELFF

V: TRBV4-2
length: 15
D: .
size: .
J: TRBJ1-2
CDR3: CASSPQEGSHYGYTF

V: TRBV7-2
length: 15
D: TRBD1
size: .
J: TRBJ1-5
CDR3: CASRSGGSSNQPQHF

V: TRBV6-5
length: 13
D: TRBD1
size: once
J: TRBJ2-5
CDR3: CASRQGLTKTQYF

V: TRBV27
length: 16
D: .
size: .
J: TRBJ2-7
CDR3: CASREITGTENYEQYF

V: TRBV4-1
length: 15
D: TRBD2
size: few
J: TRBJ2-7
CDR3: CASSPLSGMGYEQYF

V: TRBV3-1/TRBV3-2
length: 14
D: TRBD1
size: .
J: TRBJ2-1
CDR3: CASSGRQGYNEQFF

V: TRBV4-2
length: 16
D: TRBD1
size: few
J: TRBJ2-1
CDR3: CASSQSGTGKANEQFF

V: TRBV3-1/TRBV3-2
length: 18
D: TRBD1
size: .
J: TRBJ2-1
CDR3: CASSQRDRGGRVVDEQFF

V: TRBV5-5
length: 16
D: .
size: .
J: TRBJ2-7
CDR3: CASSERRVSSLSEQYF

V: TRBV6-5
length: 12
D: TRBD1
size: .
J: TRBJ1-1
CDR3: CASSSPGQSAFF

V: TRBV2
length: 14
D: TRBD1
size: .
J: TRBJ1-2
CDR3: CASSEGDRTYGYTF

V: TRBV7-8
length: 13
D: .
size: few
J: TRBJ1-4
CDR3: CASSLGRREKLFF

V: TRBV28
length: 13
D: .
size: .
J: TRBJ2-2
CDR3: CASGQTNTGELFF

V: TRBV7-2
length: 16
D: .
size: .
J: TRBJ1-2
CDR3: CANDHIGQIKNYGYTF

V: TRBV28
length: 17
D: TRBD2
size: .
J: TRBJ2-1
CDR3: CASSFGTSGRRYNEQFF

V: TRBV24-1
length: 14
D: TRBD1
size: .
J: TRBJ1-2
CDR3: CATSEPGQGADYTF

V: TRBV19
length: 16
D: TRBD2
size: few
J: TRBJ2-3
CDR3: CASSTRLAGRIDTQYF

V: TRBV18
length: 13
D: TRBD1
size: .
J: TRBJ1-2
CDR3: CASRQGDGYGYTF

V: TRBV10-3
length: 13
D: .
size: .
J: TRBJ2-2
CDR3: CAISESGEGELFF

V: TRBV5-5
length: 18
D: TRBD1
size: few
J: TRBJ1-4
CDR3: CASSLVPPRQGTNEKLFF

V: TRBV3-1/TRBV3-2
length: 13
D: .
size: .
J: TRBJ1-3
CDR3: CASSRTAGNTIYF

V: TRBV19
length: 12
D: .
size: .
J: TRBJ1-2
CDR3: CASTPGRIGYTF

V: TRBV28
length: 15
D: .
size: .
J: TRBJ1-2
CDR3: CASSSSPVRASPYTF

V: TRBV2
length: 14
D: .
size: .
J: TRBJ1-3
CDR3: CASSVESSGNTIYF

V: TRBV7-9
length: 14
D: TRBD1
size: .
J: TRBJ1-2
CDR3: CASSLSGQPYGYTF

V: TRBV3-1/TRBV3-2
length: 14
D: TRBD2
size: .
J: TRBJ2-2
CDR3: CPLAGGPRAGELFF